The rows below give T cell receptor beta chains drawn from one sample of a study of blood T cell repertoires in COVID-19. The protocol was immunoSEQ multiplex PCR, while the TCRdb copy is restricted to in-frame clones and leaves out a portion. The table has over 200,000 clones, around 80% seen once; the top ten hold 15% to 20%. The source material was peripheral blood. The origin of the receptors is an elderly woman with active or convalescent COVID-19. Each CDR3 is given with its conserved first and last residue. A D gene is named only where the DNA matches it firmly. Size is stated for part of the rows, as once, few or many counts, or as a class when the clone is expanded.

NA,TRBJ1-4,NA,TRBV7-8,TGTGCCAGCAGTTTAATTGGACAGTCAACTAATGAAAAACTGTTTTTT,CASSLIGQSTNEKLFF
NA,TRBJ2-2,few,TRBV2,TGTGCCACACAACAGGGGAACACCGGGGAGCTGTTTTTT,CATQQGNTGELFF
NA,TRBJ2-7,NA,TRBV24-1,TGTGCCACCAGTGATCGTACCTACGAGCAGTACTTC,CATSDRTYEQYF
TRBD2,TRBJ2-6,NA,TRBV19,TGTGCCAGTAGTATTAGCGGGAGGACTGGGGCCAACGTCCTGACTTTC,CASSISGRTGANVLTF
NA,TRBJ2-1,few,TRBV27,TGTGCCAGCAGTTTTCTCAGCTACAATGAGCAGTTCTTC,CASSFLSYNEQFF
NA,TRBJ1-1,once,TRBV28,TGTGCCAGCAGGTCAGGGGTGGGCACTGAAGCTTTCTTT,CASRSGVGTEAFF
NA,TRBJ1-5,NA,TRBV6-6,TGTGCCAGCAGTCGCTCCAGGGGATCGTATGTGGGTAACAATCAGCCCCAGCATTTT,CASSRSRGSYVGNNQPQHF
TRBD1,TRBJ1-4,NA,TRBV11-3,TGTGCCAGCAGCCACTGGGACAGGGCTGAAAAACTGTTTTTT,CASSHWDRAEKLFF
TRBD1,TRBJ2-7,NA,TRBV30,TGTGCCTGGACGCTTAGGGGGACAGGGAGCTACGAGCAGTACTTC,CAWTLRGTGSYEQYF
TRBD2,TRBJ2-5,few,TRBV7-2,TGTGCCAGCAGCATTAGCGGGAGGGCGGAGACCCAGTACTTC,CASSISGRAETQYF
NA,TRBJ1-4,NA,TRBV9,TGTGCCAGCAGCGCACAGGGCCCGTCAACTAATGAAAAACTGTTTTTT,CASSAQGPSTNEKLFF
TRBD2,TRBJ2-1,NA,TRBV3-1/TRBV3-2,TGTGCCAGCAGCCAAAGCCTAGCGGGGAATGAGCAGTTCTTC,CASSQSLAGNEQFF
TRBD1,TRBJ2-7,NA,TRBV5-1,TGCGCCAGCAGCCCGGGACAGGGGGGGTACGAGCAGTACTTC,CASSPGQGGYEQYF
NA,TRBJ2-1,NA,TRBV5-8,TGTGCCAGCAGCTTGTTTTTATTTGCGGATCGCAATGAGCAGTTCTTC,CASSLFLFADRNEQFF
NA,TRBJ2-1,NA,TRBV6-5,TGTGCCAGCACTCTCTACCGGAATGAGCAGTTCTTC,CASTLYRNEQFF
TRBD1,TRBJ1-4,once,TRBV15,TGTGCCACCAGCAGGGCCGGGACAGGGAATGAAAAACTGTTTTTT,CATSRAGTGNEKLFF
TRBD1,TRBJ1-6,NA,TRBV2,TGTGCCAGCAGCCCCGACAGGGGCTATAATTCACCCCTCCACTTT,CASSPDRGYNSPLHF
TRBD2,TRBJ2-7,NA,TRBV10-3,TGTGCCATCAGTGTTCTAGCGGGGGTAGACGAGCAGTACTTC,CAISVLAGVDEQYF
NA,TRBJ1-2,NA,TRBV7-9,TGTGCCAGCGGGCTATTGGTTGGGGAGGGCTACACCTTC,CASGLLVGEGYTF
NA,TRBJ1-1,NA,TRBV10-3,TGTGCCATCAGTGGAGGGCACCGGAACACTGAAGCTTTCTTT,CAISGGHRNTEAFF
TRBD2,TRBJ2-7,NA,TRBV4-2,TGTGCCAGCAGCCTTTCCGGACTAGCGGGGGCCTACGAGCAGTACTTC,CASSLSGLAGAYEQYF
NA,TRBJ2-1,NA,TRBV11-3,TGTGCCAGCAGCTCTATCGGAGATCCCTACAATGAGCAGTTCTTC,CASSSIGDPYNEQFF
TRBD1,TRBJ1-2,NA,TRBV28,TGTGCCAGCAGACAAATTCAGGGGGGTGGCTACACCTTC,CASRQIQGGGYTF
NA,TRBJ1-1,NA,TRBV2,TGTGCCAGCAGAGAGAGGTTTTCGAACACTGAAGCTTTCTTT,CASRERFSNTEAFF
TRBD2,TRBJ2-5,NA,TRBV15,TGTGCCACCAGCAGAGATGGGCTAGCGGTTCAAGAGACCCAGTACTTC,CATSRDGLAVQETQYF
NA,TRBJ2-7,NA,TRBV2,TGTGCCAGCAGGGTCGCAGGGGCTGTCGAGCAGTACTTC,CASRVAGAVEQYF
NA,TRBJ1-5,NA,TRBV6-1,TGTGCCAGCAGGGGAGCGAGTTCTAGCAATCAGCCCCAGCATTTT,CASRGASSSNQPQHF
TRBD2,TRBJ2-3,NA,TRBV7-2,TGTGCCAGCAGCGGGACTAGCGGGAGGATTCGTACAGATACGCAGTATTTT,CASSGTSGRIRTDTQYF
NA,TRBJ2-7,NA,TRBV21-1,TGTGCCAGCAGCAGACGGCGTTGGGTCGGGGGGGATTACGAGCAGTACTTC,CASSRRRWVGGDYEQYF
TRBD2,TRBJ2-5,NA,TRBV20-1,TGCAGCGTTAGTCCGGGACTAGCTGGAGAGACCCAGTACTTC,CSVSPGLAGETQYF